This TCR beta chain was sequenced in a study of blood T cell repertoires in COVID-19. Whole-study context: Acute and convalescent COVID-19 specimens originated in the United States, Italy and Spain. From T cells, B-cell-depleted T cells, or PBMCs came the material, which was cDNA or gDNA.

How the authors handled the data: Amplification of reference gene primers provided the estimated nucleated cell counts. Clones were read by immunoSEQ multiplex PCR, and TCRdb kept only the in-frame ones, dropping some. That table gives V, J and clone size, and the DNA gave D and trimming. The table lists 150,000 to 200,000 clones, around 85% of them singletons. The V gene lost 5 bases and the J gene lost 1 base, with 13 bases spanning the gap. The CDR3 runs to 15 residues. From germline, CDR1 is SGHRS and CDR2 YFSETQ. The source material was peripheral blood. J is TRBJ1-5 and V is TRBV5-1; D call uncertain. This clonotype originated in a woman in her 70s with acute or convalescent COVID-19. This chain's CDR3 is CASSAYDPSNQPQHF. The CDR3 DNA reads TGCGCCAGCAGTGCGTACGATCCCAGCAATCAGCCCCAGCATTTT. The entire variable domain, with the rest obtained from reference TRBV5-1 and TRBJ1-5, is as follows: KAGVTQTPRYLIKTRGQQVTLSCSPISGHRSVSWYQQTPGQGLQFLFEYFSETQRNKGNFPGRFSGRQFSNSRSEMNVSTLELGDSALYLCASSAYDPSNQPQHFGDGTRLSIL.